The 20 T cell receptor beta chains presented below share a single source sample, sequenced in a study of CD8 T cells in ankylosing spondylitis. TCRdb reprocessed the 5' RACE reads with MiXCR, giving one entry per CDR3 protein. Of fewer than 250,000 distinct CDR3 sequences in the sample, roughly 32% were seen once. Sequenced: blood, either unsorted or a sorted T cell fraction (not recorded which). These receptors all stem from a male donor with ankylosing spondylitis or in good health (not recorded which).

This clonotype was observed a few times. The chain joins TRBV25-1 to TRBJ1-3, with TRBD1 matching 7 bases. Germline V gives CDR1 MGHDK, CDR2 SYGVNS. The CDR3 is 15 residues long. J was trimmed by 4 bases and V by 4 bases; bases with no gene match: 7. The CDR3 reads CASSVNRDRGNTIYF. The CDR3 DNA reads TGTGCCAGCAGTGTCAACCGGGACAGAGGAAACACCATATATTTT. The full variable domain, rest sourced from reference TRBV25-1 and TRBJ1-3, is EADIYQTPRYLVIGTGKKITLECSQTMGHDKMYWYQQDPGMELHLIHYSYGVNSTEKGDLSSESTVSRIRTEHFPLTLESARPSHTSQYLCASSVNRDRGNTIYFGEGSWLTVV.

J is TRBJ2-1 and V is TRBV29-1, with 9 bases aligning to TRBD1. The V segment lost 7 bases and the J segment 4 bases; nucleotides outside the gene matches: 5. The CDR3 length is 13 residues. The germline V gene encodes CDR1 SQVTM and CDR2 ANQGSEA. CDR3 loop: CSGSGTGYNEQFF. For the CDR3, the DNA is TGCAGCGGTTCAGGGACAGGGTACAATGAGCAGTTCTTC.

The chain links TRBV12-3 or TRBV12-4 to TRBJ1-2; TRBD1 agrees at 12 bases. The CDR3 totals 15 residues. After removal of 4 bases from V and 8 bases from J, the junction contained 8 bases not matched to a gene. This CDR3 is CASSSPGQGALGYTF. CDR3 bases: TGTGCCAGCAGTTCCCCGGGACAGGGGGCGTTAGGCTACACCTTC.

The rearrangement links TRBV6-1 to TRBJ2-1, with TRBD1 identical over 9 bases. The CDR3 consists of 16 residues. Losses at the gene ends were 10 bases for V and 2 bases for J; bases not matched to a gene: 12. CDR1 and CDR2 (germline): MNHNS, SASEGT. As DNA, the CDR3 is TGTGCCACCAGACCGACCCGGGACAGGGCCTACAATGAGCAGTTCTTC. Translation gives CATRPTRDRAYNEQFF.

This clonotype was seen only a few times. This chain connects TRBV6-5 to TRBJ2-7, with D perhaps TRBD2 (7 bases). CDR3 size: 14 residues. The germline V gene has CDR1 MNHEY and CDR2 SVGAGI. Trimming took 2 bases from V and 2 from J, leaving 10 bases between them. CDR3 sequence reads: CASSYTRGPYEQYF. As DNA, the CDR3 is TGTGCCAGCAGTTACACGCGGGGGCCCTACGAGCAGTACTTC.

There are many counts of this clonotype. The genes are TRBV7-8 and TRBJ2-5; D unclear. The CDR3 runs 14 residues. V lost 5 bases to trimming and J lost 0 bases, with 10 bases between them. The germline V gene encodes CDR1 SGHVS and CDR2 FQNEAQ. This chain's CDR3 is CASSPISNQETQYF. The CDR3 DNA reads TGTGCCAGCAGCCCTATTAGCAACCAAGAGACCCAGTACTTC.

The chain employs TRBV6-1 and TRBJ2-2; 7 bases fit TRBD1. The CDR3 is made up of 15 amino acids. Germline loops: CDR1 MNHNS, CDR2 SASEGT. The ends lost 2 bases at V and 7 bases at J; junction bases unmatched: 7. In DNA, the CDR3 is TGTGCCAGCAGTGAACGCCGGACAGGCGGCGGGGAGCTGTTTTTT. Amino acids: CASSERRTGGGELFF.

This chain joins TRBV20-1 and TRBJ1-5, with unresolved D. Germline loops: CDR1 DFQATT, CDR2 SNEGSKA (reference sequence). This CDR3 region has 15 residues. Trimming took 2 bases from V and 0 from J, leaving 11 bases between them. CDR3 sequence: CSARPQDYSNQPQHF. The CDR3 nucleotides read TGCAGTGCTAGACCTCAGGATTATAGCAATCAGCCCCAGCATTTT.

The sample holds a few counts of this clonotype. CDR3 sequence reads: CASSYSALEGYTYEQYF. The CDR3 DNA reads as TGTGCCAGCAGTTACTCGGCCCTAGAGGGTTACACCTACGAGCAGTACTTC. This chain uses TRBV6-5 with TRBJ2-7; D might be TRBD2 (5 bases). In germline, CDR1 is MNHEY, CDR2 SVGAGI. Between the trimmed V and J ends, which lost 0 bases and 2 bases, there was a span of 17 bases. This CDR3 comprises 17 residues.

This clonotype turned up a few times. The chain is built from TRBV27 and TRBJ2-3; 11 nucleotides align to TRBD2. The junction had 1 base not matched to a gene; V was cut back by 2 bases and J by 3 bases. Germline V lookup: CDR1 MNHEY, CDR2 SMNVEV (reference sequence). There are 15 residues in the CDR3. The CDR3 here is CASSLPSGGTDTQYF. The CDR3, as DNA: TGTGCCAGCAGTTTACCTAGCGGGGGGACAGATACGCAGTATTTT.

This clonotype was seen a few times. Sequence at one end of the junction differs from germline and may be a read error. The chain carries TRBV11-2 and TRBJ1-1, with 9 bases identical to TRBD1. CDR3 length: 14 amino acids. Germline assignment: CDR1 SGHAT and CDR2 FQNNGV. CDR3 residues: CASSLESHFGDRVF. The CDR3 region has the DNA TGTGCCAGCAGCTTAGAATCTCATTTTGGGGACAGGGTCTTT.

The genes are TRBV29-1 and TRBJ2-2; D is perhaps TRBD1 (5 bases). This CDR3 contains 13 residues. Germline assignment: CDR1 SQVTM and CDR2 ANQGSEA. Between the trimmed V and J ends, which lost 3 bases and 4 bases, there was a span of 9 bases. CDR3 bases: TGCAGCGTTGACAGGGTCGCCACCGGGGAGCTGTTTTTT. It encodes CSVDRVATGELFF.

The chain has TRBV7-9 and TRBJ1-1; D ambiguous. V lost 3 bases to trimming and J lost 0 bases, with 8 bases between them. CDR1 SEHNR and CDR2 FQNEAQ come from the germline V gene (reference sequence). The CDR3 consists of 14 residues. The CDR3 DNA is TGTGCCAGCAGCTTCGGTACCCTGAACACTGAAGCTTTCTTT. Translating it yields CASSFGTLNTEAFF.

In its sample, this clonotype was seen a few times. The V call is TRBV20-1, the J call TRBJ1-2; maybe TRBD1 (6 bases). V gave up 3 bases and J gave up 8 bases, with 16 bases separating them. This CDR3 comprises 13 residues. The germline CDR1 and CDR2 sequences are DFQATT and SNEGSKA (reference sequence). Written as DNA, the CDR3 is TGCAGTGCTAGCCCAGGGGTGGTCGGGGGCTACACCTTC. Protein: CSASPGVVGGYTF.

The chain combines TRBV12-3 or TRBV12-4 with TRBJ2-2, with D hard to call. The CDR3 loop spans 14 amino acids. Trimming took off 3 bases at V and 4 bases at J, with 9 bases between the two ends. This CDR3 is CASSFGKSTGELFF. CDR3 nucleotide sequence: TGTGCCAGCAGTTTCGGAAAGTCCACCGGGGAGCTGTTTTTT.

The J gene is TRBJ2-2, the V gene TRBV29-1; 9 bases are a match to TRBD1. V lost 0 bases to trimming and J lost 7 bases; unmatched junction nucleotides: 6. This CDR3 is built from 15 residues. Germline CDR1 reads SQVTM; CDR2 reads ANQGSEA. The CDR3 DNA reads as TGCAGCGTTGAAGAATGGGACAGGGAAAACGGGGAGCTGTTTTTT. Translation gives CSVEEWDRENGELFF.

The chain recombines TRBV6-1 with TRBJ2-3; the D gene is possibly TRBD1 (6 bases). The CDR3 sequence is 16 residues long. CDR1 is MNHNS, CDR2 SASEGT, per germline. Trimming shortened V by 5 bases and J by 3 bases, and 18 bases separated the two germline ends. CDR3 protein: CASSKQGLQGTDTQYF. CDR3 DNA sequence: TGTGCCAGCAGTAAACAGGGTCTCCAAGGGACAGATACGCAGTATTTT.

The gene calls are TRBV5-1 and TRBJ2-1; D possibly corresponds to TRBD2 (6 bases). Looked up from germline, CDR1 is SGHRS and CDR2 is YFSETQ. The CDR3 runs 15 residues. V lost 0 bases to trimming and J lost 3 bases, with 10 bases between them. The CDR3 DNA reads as TGCGCCAGCAGCTTGGTCGACGGGGGCTACAATGAGCAGTTCTTC. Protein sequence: CASSLVDGGYNEQFF.

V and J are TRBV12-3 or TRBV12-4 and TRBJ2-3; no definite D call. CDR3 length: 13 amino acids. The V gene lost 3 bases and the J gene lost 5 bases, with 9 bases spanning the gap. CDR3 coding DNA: TGTGCCAGCAGTTTTGGGCCAAAAGATACGCAGTATTTT. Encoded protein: CASSFGPKDTQYF.

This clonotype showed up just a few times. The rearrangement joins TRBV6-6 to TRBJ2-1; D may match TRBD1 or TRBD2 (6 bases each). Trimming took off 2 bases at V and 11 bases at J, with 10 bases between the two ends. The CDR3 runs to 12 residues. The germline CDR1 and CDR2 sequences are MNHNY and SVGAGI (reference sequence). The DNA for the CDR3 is TGTGCCAGCAGTTACCTAGGGGGGCAGCAGTTCTTC. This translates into CASSYLGGQQFF.